This TCR beta chain was identified during a study of CD8 T cells in Susac syndrome. Random hexamers primed reverse transcription of about 0.45 to 1 ug RNA. One entry per CDR3 protein, called by TCRdb with MiXCR from the immunoSEQ multiplex PCR reads. The table lists around 79,000 distinct CDR3 sequences, just under 95% of them singletons. The length of the CDR3 is 15 residues. Germline values: CDR1 KGHSY, CDR2 FQNENV. With V trimmed by 2 bases and J by 2 bases, 2 bases remained unmatched. The sequence came from a human donor with multiple sclerosis. Specimen: CD8+ T cells from PBMCs. The chain carries TRBV16 and TRBJ1-3; 8 nucleotides align to TRBD1. Here the CDR3 DNA reads TGTGCCAGCAGCCAAACGGACAGGGCTGGAAACACCATATATTTT. Residues: CASSQTDRAGNTIYF.